The rows below give T cell receptor beta chains drawn from one sample of a study of chemoradiotherapy in HPV16-positive cancers. Profiled with immunoSEQ multiplex PCR; TCRdb holds only in-frame clones, not every one. The profile shows over 10,000 clones, roughly nine tenths of them singletons. Material: blood, obtained from a patient who underwent chemoradiotherapy. All receptors come from a human donor with HPV-associated anogenital cancer. Each CDR3 is given with its conserved first and last residue. Each record gives: J gene, V gene, clone size, D gene, CDR3 DNA, CDR3 protein. A D gene is named only where the DNA matches it firmly. Clone size appears in some rows only: once, few, many, or a class for an expanded clone.

J: TRBJ1-1
V: TRBV29-1
size: -
D: -
DNA: TGCAGCGTTCACTTGTTGACAGCGAACACTGAAGCTTTCTTT
CDR3: CSVHLLTANTEAFF

J: TRBJ1-1
V: TRBV27
size: -
D: -
DNA: TGTGCCAGCAGTTTGGACCGACGGGGCACTGAAGCTTTCTTT
CDR3: CASSLDRRGTEAFF

J: TRBJ1-5
V: TRBV6-1
size: -
D: -
DNA: TGTGCCAGCAGGAAGGTTACAGCTAGCAATCAGCCCCAGCATTTT
CDR3: CASRKVTASNQPQHF

J: TRBJ2-1
V: TRBV28
size: -
D: TRBD2
DNA: TGTGCCAGCACTAACTGGGGGACTAGCGGTGATGAGCAGTTCTTC
CDR3: CASTNWGTSGDEQFF

J: TRBJ2-7
V: TRBV7-8
size: -
D: TRBD1
DNA: TGTGCCAGCAGCTTGGATGGGACAGGACTTGAATACGAGCAGTACTTC
CDR3: CASSLDGTGLEYEQYF

J: TRBJ2-2
V: TRBV6-1
size: -
D: -
DNA: TGTGCCAGCAGTGAAGTAGTTAGGTCCTCCGGGGAGCTGTTTTTT
CDR3: CASSEVVRSSGELFF

J: TRBJ2-5
V: TRBV7-3
size: -
D: -
DNA: TGTGCCAGCAGCTCCGGACCGAGAGGAGAGACCCAGTACTTC
CDR3: CASSSGPRGETQYF

J: TRBJ2-1
V: TRBV6-1
size: few
D: -
DNA: TGTGCCAGCAGTGAAGCAGCCCGGGTACCCTTGAATGAGCAGTTCTTC
CDR3: CASSEAARVPLNEQFF

J: TRBJ1-2
V: TRBV19
size: -
D: -
DNA: TGTGCCAGTAGTTTGCTACAGGAGAGCTATGGCTACACCTTC
CDR3: CASSLLQESYGYTF

J: TRBJ2-5
V: TRBV10-2
size: -
D: TRBD2
DNA: TGCGCCAGCAGTCTAGCGGGGGAGACCCAGTACTTC
CDR3: CASSLAGETQYF

J: TRBJ1-5
V: TRBV4-2
size: -
D: TRBD1
DNA: TGTGCCAGCAGCTTAAAAGCAGGGGGAGGTCAGCCCCAGCATTTT
CDR3: CASSLKAGGGQPQHF

J: TRBJ1-2
V: TRBV6-5
size: -
D: -
DNA: TGTGCCAGCAGTTCGACAGGTCAGGGTTCCTATGGCTACACCTTC
CDR3: CASSSTGQGSYGYTF

J: TRBJ2-5
V: TRBV11-3
size: -
D: TRBD2
DNA: TGTGCCAGCAGCGCGTCCGGGACTAGCGGGGTTGAGACCCAGTACTTC
CDR3: CASSASGTSGVETQYF

J: TRBJ2-2
V: TRBV2
size: -
D: -
DNA: TGTGCCAGCAGTGGAGCGCGTCTAGCGAGCACCGGGGAGCTGTTTTTT
CDR3: CASSGARLASTGELFF

J: TRBJ1-4
V: TRBV2
size: -
D: -
DNA: TGTGCCAGCAGTGGTCGAGGGGGAAATGAAAAACTGTTTTTT
CDR3: CASSGRGGNEKLFF

J: TRBJ2-5
V: TRBV4-3
size: -
D: -
DNA: TGCGCCAGCAGCCGAAACAGGGGAGGGAGAGAGACCCAGTACTTC
CDR3: CASSRNRGGRETQYF